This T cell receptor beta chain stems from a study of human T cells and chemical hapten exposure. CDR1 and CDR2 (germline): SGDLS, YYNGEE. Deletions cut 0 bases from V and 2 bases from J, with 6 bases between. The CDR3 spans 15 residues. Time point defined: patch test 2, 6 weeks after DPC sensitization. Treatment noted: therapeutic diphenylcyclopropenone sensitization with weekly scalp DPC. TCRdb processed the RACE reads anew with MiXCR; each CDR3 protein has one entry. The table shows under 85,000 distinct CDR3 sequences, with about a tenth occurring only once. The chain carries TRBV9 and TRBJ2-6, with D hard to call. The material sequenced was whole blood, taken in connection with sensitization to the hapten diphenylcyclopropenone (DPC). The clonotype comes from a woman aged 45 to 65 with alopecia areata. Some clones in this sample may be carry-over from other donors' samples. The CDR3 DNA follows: TGTGCCAGCAGCGTAGCAGGTACTGGGGCCAACGTCCTGACTTTC. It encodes CASSVAGTGANVLTF.